The T cell receptor (beta chain) described here comes from a study of OX40 agonist ivuxolimab in advanced cancers. Broadly, across the study: The costimulatory receptor OX40 (CD134) was targeted by ivuxolimab, a fully human IgG2 agonistic monoclonal antibody. Prior anti-PD-1, anti-PD-L1 or anti-CTLA-4 therapy was permitted, and 35% to 40% of dose-escalation patients had received checkpoint inhibitors. The dose-escalation cohort was about 83% male with a mean age of roughly 62 years, ranging from about 20 to 85. Peripheral TCRbeta sequencing aimed to test whether ivuxolimab altered TCR sequence diversity and caused clonal T-cell expansion. The paper covers the monotherapy dose-escalation part of the phase I ivuxolimab trial, which included N of about 50 patients. Intravenous ivuxolimab was administered to patients every 2 weeks at six dose levels: 0.01, 0.1, 0.3, 1.5, 3 and 10 mg/kg. Partial responses occurred in three dose-escalation patients: two with cutaneous melanoma and one with hepatocellular carcinoma. Among the approximately 50 dose-escalation patients, roughly 20 had hepatocellular carcinoma, roughly 15 melanoma, 9 renal cell carcinoma and 9 head and neck cancer. Broader findings and caveats from the paper: After ivuxolimab, CD8+ T cells had more expanded clones than CD4+ T cells on average. Low levels of normalized T-cell clonal expansion were also seen in some patients who did not respond. In the 0.1-3.0 mg/kg groups, partial responders were among the patients with the lowest normalized peripheral clonal expansion, particularly in CD8+ T cells. Clonal expansion of both CD4+ and CD8+ blood T cells was observed from baseline to week 6 at doses 0.1 to 3.0 mg/kg. Which antigens the clonally expanded peripheral T cells were specific for was not determined.

Concerning this clone: This clone's antigen is unknown. Per-base quality was not reported, and no clone a single base away is much larger than it.

Relative to germline, V is missing 4 bases and J is missing 2 bases, with 4 bases of the junction outside any gene match. The CDR3 numbers 15 residues from cysteine through phenylalanine. Just CDR3 DNA is preserved here, 45 bases in frame from base 1. As encoded in the germline V gene, CDR1 is KGHSY while CDR2 is FQNENV. To sequence the TCRbeta CDR3 region, genomic DNA was isolated from the sorted cells. The immunoSEQ Assay was used to sequence the TCRbeta CDR3 regions. Imported from immuneACCESS, the table was reduced by TCRdb to in-frame sequences with V and J called. These copies leave out some clones; in studies compared against another copy, an unresolved V gene accounts for under half, and the cause of the remainder is not known. Within this sample are about 31,000 clones, with more than 70% of them counted one time only. In total, the top ten clones hold roughly 25% of the sample. The trial excluded patients who had a history of autoimmune disease or were on systemic immunosuppression. Peripheral blood for TCR sequencing was collected from all dose cohorts at baseline, on cycle 4 day 1, and on cycle 7 day 1. The samples were drawn from a first-in-human, open-label, multicenter phase I dose-escalation trial of ivuxolimab. Adults with locally advanced or metastatic head and neck squamous cell, hepatocellular, melanoma or renal cell carcinoma were enrolled in the trial. Before TCR sequencing, CD4+ T cells and CD8+ T cells were sorted from peripheral blood as separate populations.

This TCR was sampled from an adult with an advanced solid tumor such as melanoma, head and neck, liver or kidney cancer. The specimen was CD4+ or CD8+ T cells sorted from blood, collected in a trial of the OX40 agonist ivuxolimab. Recombination linked TRBV16 to TRBJ1-2; 10 bases in the junction line up with TRBD1. The nucleotides read TGTGCCAGCAGCCCAATGGGACAGGGGAACTATGGCTACACCTTC. This yields the protein CASSPMGQGNYGYTF.